The rows below give T cell receptor beta chains drawn from one sample of a study of Graves' ophthalmopathy and Graves' hyperthyroidism. TCRdb itself ran the multiplex PCR reads through MiXCR, one entry per CDR3 protein. The sample includes under 200,000 distinct CDR3 sequences, 30% to 45% seen only once; the top ten take 4.5% to 6%. Sequenced input: peripheral blood. The receptors stem from a woman aged 40 to 50 with Graves' ophthalmopathy. CDR3s leave out the opening cysteine and the closing phenylalanine or tryptophan.

v_call	j_call	cdr3_aa
TRBV11-3	TRBJ2-7	ASSPGLAGEQY
TRBV19	TRBJ2-4	ASSSAGLAKNIQY
TRBV6-5	TRBJ2-4	ASSYNTGGNIQY
TRBV2	TRBJ2-5	ASSDGLHWETQY
TRBV9	TRBJ1-1	ASRAAGVDTEAF
TRBV15	TRBJ1-5	ATSRDPPGGVNNQPQH
TRBV6-4	TRBJ2-7	ASSLTGGQY
TRBV15	TRBJ2-5	ATSRPDSEETQY
TRBV19	TRBJ1-1	ASSPRLTNTEAF
TRBV7-2	TRBJ1-5	ASSLVTQPQH
TRBV20-1	TRBJ2-7	SARSAGLRYEQY
TRBV7-2	TRBJ2-7	ASSSTSGRREQY
TRBV12-3/TRBV12-4	TRBJ2-7	ASSVVAGREQY
TRBV28	TRBJ2-2	ASFPERKTGELF
TRBV28	TRBJ2-5	ASSLFRTAQETQY
TRBV24-1	TRBJ2-7	ATSSSNSYEQY
TRBV7-6	TRBJ1-2	ASSPTRDINYGYT
TRBV7-9	TRBJ1-2	ASSSDRNLYGYT
TRBV6-5	TRBJ1-2	ASSYGGQGYGYT
TRBV28	TRBJ1-6	ASSLPGQVNSPLH
TRBV12-3/TRBV12-4	TRBJ1-5	ASSPPRTEHNQPQH
TRBV7-9	TRBJ2-7	ASSLAGRGEQY
TRBV12-3/TRBV12-4	TRBJ1-1	ASSYFPYTEAF
TRBV4-2	TRBJ2-5	ASSQTEDKQETQY
TRBV28	TRBJ2-2	ASSGGRNTGELF
TRBV20-1	TRBJ2-7	SARDTGQGLSYEQY
TRBV28	TRBJ1-6	ASSSGRPSSPLH
TRBV27	TRBJ1-2	ASSLSGTEMVY
TRBV7-9	TRBJ1-2	ASIGTGGSGYT
TRBV9	TRBJ1-6	ASSVSGEGDSPLH
TRBV24-1	TRBJ1-2	ATSDRYGYT
TRBV27	TRBJ1-5	ASRLDYSNQPQH
TRBV6-5	TRBJ2-5	ASSYLGSETQY
TRBV6-2/TRBV6-3	TRBJ1-1	ASSFTENTEAF
TRBV12-3/TRBV12-4	TRBJ2-2	ASSFRNTGELF
TRBV12-3/TRBV12-4	TRBJ1-5	ASRRGTGGNQPQH
TRBV6-2/TRBV6-3	TRBJ2-2	ASSRTSRGTGELF
TRBV12-3/TRBV12-4	TRBJ1-1	ASSFHGAGDAF
TRBV7-2	TRBJ2-5	ASSPVATSGTSQY
TRBV11-1	TRBJ1-3	ASSSDVYSGNTIY
TRBV6-2/TRBV6-3	TRBJ2-7	ASSYRSWASYEQY
TRBV7-2	TRBJ2-7	ASSTRTGFYEQY
TRBV28	TRBJ1-5	ASSFGSPQPQH
TRBV7-2	TRBJ1-1	ASSSGLNTEAF